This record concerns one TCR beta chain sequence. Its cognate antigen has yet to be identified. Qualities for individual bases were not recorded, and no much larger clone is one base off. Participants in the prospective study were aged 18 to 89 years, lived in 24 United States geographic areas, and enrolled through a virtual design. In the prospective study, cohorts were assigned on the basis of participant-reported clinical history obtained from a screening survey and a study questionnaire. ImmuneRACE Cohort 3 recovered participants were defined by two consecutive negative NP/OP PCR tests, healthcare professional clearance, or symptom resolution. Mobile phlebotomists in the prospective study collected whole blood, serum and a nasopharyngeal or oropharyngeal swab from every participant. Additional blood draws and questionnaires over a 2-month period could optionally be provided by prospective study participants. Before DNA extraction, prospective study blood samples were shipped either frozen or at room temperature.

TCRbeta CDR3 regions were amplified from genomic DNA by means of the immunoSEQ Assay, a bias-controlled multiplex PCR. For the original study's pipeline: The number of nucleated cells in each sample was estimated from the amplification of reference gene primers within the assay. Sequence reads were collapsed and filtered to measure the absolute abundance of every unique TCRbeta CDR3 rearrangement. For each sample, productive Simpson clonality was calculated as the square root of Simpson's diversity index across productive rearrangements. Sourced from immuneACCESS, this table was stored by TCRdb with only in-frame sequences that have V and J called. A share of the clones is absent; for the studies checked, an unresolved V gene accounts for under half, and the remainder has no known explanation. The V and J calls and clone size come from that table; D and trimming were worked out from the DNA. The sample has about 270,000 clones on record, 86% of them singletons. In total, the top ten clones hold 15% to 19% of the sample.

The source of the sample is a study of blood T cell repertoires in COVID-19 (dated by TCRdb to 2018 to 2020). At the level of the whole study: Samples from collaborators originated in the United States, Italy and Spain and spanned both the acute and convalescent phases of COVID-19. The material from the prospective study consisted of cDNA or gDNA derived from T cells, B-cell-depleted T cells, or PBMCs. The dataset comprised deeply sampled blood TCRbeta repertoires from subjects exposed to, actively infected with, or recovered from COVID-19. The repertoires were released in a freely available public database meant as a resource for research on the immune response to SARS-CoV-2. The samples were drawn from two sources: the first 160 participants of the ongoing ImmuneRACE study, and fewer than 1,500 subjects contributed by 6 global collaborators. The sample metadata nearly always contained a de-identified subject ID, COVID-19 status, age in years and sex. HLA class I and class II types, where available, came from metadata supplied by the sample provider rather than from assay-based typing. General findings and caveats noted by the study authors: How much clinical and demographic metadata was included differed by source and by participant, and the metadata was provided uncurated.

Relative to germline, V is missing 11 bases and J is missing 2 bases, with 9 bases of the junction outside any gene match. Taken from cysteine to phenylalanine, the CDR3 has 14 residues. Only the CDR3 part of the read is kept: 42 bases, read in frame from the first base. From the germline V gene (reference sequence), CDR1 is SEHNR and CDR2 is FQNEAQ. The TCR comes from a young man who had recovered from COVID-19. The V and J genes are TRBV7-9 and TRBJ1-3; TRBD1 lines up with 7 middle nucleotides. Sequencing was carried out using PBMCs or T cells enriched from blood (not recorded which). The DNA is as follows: TGTGCCGGGCGGACAGGCAAACCTGGAAACACCATATATTTT. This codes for CAGRTGKPGNTIYF.